This entry lists 3 T cell receptor beta chains sequenced from one sample in a study of T cell repertoires in cytomegalovirus infection. TCRdb re-analysed the reads in MiXCR, keeping a single row per CDR3 protein. The table lists tens of thousands of distinct CDR3 sequences, 25% to 40% of them singletons, with approximately 70% in the top ten. Their specific antigens are unknown. Material: PBMCs, sequenced either directly or after in vitro stimulation (not recorded which). These receptors originate from a human donor in good health (CMV status not recorded). Some clones in this sample may be carry-over from other donors' samples.

A few counts support this clonotype. This chain uses TRBV6-1 with TRBJ1-2; D ambiguous. Germline CDR1 MNHNS, CDR2 SASEGT. CDR3 length: 12 residues. Trimming took off 0 bases at V and 5 bases at J, with 4 bases between the two ends. CDR3 region: CASSEAHYGYTF. In DNA form, the CDR3 reads TGTGCCAGCAGTGAAGCACATTATGGCTACACCTTC.

This clonotype is large within its sample. The chain links TRBV7-2 to TRBJ2-2; D possibly corresponds to TRBD1 (5 bases). The germline V gene encodes CDR1 SGHTA and CDR2 FQGNSA. This CDR3 has 17 amino acids. V lost 1 base to trimming and J lost 3 bases, with 15 bases between them. The chain's CDR3 is CASSLGWGGSYTGELFF. The CDR3 nucleotides are TGTGCCAGCAGCTTAGGATGGGGCGGCTCGTACACCGGGGAGCTGTTTTTT.

This clonotype was recorded many times. V is TRBV7-2 and J is TRBJ2-3, with 7 bases aligning to TRBD2. CDR1 and CDR2 from the germline V gene are SGHTA and FQGNSA. The CDR3 runs 12 residues. V lost 5 bases, J lost 9 bases, and 5 bases stayed unmatched. The CDR3 DNA sequence: TGTGCCAGCAGCCCAGCGGGGAGGACGCAGTATTTT. It codes for CASSPAGRTQYF. The complete variable domain, with remaining parts taken from reference TRBV7-2 and TRBJ2-3, reads GAGVSQSPSNKVTEKGKDVELRCDPISGHTALYWYRQSLGQGLEFLIYFQGNSAPDKSGLPSDRFSAERTGGSVSTLTIQRTQQEDSAVYLCASSPAGRTQYFGPGTRLTVL.